Following are 11 T cell receptor beta chains from one sample sequenced in a study of T-cell memory formation after mild COVID-19. TCRdb analysed the 5' RACE reads with MiXCR anew, one entry per CDR3 protein. The table shows hundreds of thousands of distinct CDR3 sequences, with about a fifth occurring only once. Input material: PBMCs or a T cell subset sorted from them (not recorded which). These receptors were collected from an adult woman who had mild COVID-19 (a few samples of this study predate the infection). Cell type and time point are not known.

CDR3 sequence (DNA): TGTGCCACCAGTCAACTAGCGGGAGCGGGCAATGAGCAGTTCTTC. It specifies CATSQLAGAGNEQFF. V usage is TRBV24-1 and J usage is TRBJ2-1; TRBD2 matches 11 bases. J lost 6 bases, V lost 6 bases, and 6 bases had no gene match. Germline-derived CDR1 and CDR2 are KGHDR and SFDVKD. The CDR3 has 15 amino acids.

The rearrangement links TRBV7-3 to TRBJ2-5, with 10 bases identical to TRBD1. This CDR3 is 15 amino acids long. Germline CDR1 SGHTA, CDR2 FQGTGA. J lost 0 bases, V lost 5 bases, and 3 bases had no gene match. CDR3 nucleotide sequence: TGTGCCAGCAGCGATGGGACAGGGGACCAAGAGACCCAGTACTTC. This gives the protein CASSDGTGDQETQYF.

This clonotype appeared a few times. The chain couples TRBV5-1 to TRBJ1-2; D call uncertain. Germline CDR1 and CDR2: SGHRS and YFSETQ. V lost 2 bases and J lost 4, with 12 bases in between. CDR3 length equals 14 residues. In DNA, the CDR3 is TGCGCCAGCAGCTTAGCCTTGGGAGTCTATGGCTACACCTTC. Translated, it gives CASSLALGVYGYTF.

This clonotype was detected ten times or more. The V gene is TRBV6-6, the J gene TRBJ2-7; 7 bases fit TRBD2. This CDR3 has 14 residues. V was clipped by 6 bases and J by 7 bases; unmatched bases: 12. Germline V gene data show CDR1 as MNHNY and CDR2 as SVGAGI (reference sequence). The CDR3 DNA follows: TGTGCCAGCAGCCGCCCCGGGGCGGGAGAGGAGCAGTACTTC. Protein: CASSRPGAGEEQYF.

This clonotype was counted a few times. The chain couples TRBV12-3 or TRBV12-4 to TRBJ2-1; 12 bases line up with TRBD2. V lost 3 bases to trimming and J lost 8 bases; unmatched junction nucleotides: 5. This CDR3 is 15 amino acids long. CDR3 sequence (DNA): TGTGCCAGCAGTTTGACTAGCGGGGGCCGGGATGAGCAGTTCTTC. Protein: CASSLTSGGRDEQFF.

The J gene is TRBJ1-2, the V gene TRBV4-1, with TRBD1 matching over 8 bases. From germline, CDR1 is MGHRA and CDR2 YSYEKL. The CDR3 spans 15 residues. After removal of 3 bases from V and 5 bases from J, the junction contained 8 bases not matched to a gene. This chain's CDR3 is CASSHRLTGGYGYTF. Here the CDR3 DNA reads TGCGCCAGCAGCCACCGACTAACAGGGGGTTATGGCTACACCTTC.

The genes are TRBV7-9 and TRBJ2-7; no clear D. CDR1 is SEHNR and CDR2 is FQNEAQ in the germline V gene (reference sequence). V dropped 6 bases and J dropped 3 bases, with 15 bases sitting between them. CDR3 size: 14 residues. The CDR3 region is CASSPRQDDYEQYF. The CDR3 nucleotides read TGTGCCAGCAGTCCTCGGCAGGACGACTACGAGCAGTACTTC.

This chain connects TRBV4-2 to TRBJ2-1; no clear D. The germline V gene has CDR1 LGHNA and CDR2 YNFKEQ. The CDR3 sequence is 16 residues long. The ends were cut back, 1 base at V and 0 bases at J, with 10 bases in the middle. The CDR3 nucleotides are TGTGCCAGCAGCCAAGCCAGCCAGAGCTCCTACAATGAGCAGTTCTTC. It encodes CASSQASQSSYNEQFF.

The rearrangement links TRBV9 to TRBJ2-3; tentative D call: TRBD1 (6 bases). Looked up from germline, CDR1 is SGDLS and CDR2 is YYNGEE. The CDR3 extends over 12 amino acids. Trimming took off 5 bases at V and 14 bases at J, with 18 bases between the two ends. CDR3 in DNA: TGTGCCAGCAGTACGAACAGGGCTGGTCTGTATTTT. Protein sequence: CASSTNRAGLYF.

This clonotype was counted between two and nine times. J is TRBJ2-1 and V is TRBV12-3 or TRBV12-4, with TRBD2 matching over 7 bases. V was clipped by 7 bases and J by 5 bases; unmatched bases: 8. The CDR3 covers 14 residues. The CDR3 nucleotides read TGTGCCAGCACCAACTGGGGGGGGAACAATGAGCAGTTCTTC. As protein: CASTNWGGNNEQFF.

The chain couples TRBV7-2 to TRBJ1-2; D is perhaps TRBD1 (5 bases). In germline, CDR1 is SGHTA, CDR2 FQGNSA. This CDR3 is 15 amino acids long. Trimming pared 5 bases from V and 9 bases from J, leaving 22 bases between. The CDR3 DNA sequence: TGTGCCAGCAGCCCACCGGGACCGCGATCTCTTCGCTACACCTTC. Translation: CASSPPGPRSLRYTF.